This passage covers 32 T cell receptor beta chains from one sample sequenced in a study of metastatic and nonmetastatic thyroid tumors. No patient had received any treatment before thyroid surgery. TCRdb ran MiXCR on the PCR reads. The sample holds around 23,000 clones, 20% to 30% seen once. The sample was blood. Receptor source: a female donor with papillary thyroid cancer or a benign thyroid nodule (not recorded which). Some clones in this sample may be carry-over from other donors' samples.

The chain employs TRBV4-1 and TRBJ2-7; weak D call: TRBD2 (5 bases). The CDR3 has 15 amino acids. Trimming took off 1 base at V and 3 bases at J, with 13 bases between the two ends. Germline V CDR1 and CDR2: MGHRA, YSYEKL. The CDR3 DNA follows: TGCGCCAGCAGCCAAGCGCTAGGACTTGGCTACGAGCAGTACTTC. Protein sequence: CASSQALGLGYEQYF.

This clone was picked up many times. The chain employs TRBV18 and TRBJ2-1; the match to TRBD2 covers 11 bases. Germline V gene lookup returns CDR1 KGHSH and CDR2 LQKENI. The CDR3 totals 17 residues. Losses at the gene ends were 1 base for V and 5 bases for J; bases not matched to a gene: 7. The CDR3 nucleotides are TGTGCCAGCTCACCACGCCTAGCGGGGGGACGCGACAATGAGCAGTTCTTC. Encoded protein: CASSPRLAGGRDNEQFF.

A word on this clone: An end of the junction differs from the germline gene, which may be a read error. The CDR3 sequence is CSSRPGLLPMRGQPQHF. The CDR3 DNA reads TGTTCCAGCAGACCGGGACTACTACCTATGCGGGGTCAGCCCCAGCATTTT. The chain combines TRBV27 with TRBJ1-5; possibly TRBD1 for D (5 bases). The CDR3 is 17 residues long. Looked up from germline, CDR1 is MNHEY and CDR2 is SMNVEV (reference sequence).

The chain combines TRBV4-1 with TRBJ2-3, with 8 positions matching TRBD2. The CDR3 spans 15 residues. J lost 4 bases, V lost 4 bases, and 7 bases had no gene match. Germline CDR1 reads MGHRA; CDR2 reads YSYEKL. The CDR3 loop reads CASSPGGGNADTQYF. CDR3 sequence (DNA): TGCGCCAGCAGCCCGGGGGGGGGTAACGCAGATACGCAGTATTTT.

This clone was seen many times. The chain recombines TRBV20-1 with TRBJ2-1, with D tentatively TRBD1 or TRBD2 (5 bases each). This CDR3 region has 15 residues. Germline values: CDR1 DFQATT, CDR2 SNEGSKA (reference sequence). V was trimmed by 2 bases and J by 0 bases, leaving 11 bases between them. CDR3 bases: TGCAGTGCTAGACGGGACGGACGCTCCTACAATGAGCAGTTCTTC. Translated, it gives CSARRDGRSYNEQFF.

V gene TRBV7-2 combines with J gene TRBJ1-2; D is perhaps TRBD1 (6 bases). CDR1 is SGHTA, CDR2 FQGNSA, per germline. V lost 5 bases and J lost 4, with 8 bases in between. CDR3 length equals 12 residues. CDR3 protein: CASSKDSYGYTF. CDR3 DNA sequence: TGTGCCAGCAGCAAGGACAGCTATGGCTACACCTTC.

This clone has a count of ten or more. With a much larger clone just one base away, this may be a read error. This chain joins TRBV5-1 and TRBJ1-5; the D gene is possibly TRBD1 (5 bases). The germline V gene encodes CDR1 SGHRS and CDR2 YFSETQ. Trimming stripped 3 bases from V and 0 bases from J, with 10 bases between. This CDR3 has 15 amino acids. CDR3 region: CASSWGGGSNQPQHF. DNA of the CDR3: TGCGCCAGCAGCTGGGGGGGGGGTAGCAATCAGCCCCAGCATTTT.

The chain is built from TRBV11-2 and TRBJ2-5; 14 bases fit TRBD2. V lost 0 bases, J lost 2 bases, and 8 bases stayed unmatched. Germline V lookup: CDR1 SGHAT, CDR2 FQNNGV. The CDR3 loop spans 19 amino acids. The CDR3 DNA sequence: TGTGCCAGCAGCTTAGAATTGGGACTAGCGGGAGTCGATCAAGAGACCCAGTACTTC. Protein sequence: CASSLELGLAGVDQETQYF.

This clone was counted only a few times. This rearrangement joins TRBV6-1 to TRBJ1-1; perhaps TRBD1 as D (6 bases). The CDR3 totals 12 residues. The germline V and J ends were trimmed by 8 bases and 1 base, with 8 bases remaining between them. Germline-derived CDR1 and CDR2 are MNHNS and SASEGT. The CDR3 coding sequence is TGTGCCAGCCGCAGGGGGAACACTGAAGCTTTCTTT. Translation: CASRRGNTEAFF.

This clone appeared many times. The genes are TRBV10-2 and TRBJ1-4; TRBD1 is a possible D gene (5 bases). This CDR3 has 14 amino acids. Per the germline V gene, CDR1 is WSHSY and CDR2 is SAAADI. V was shortened by 6 bases and J by 5 bases, with 13 bases between the two germline ends. CDR3 protein: CASSKRPGNEKLFF. DNA for the CDR3: TGCGCCAGCAGCAAACGACCAGGGAATGAAAAACTGTTTTTT.

At least ten counts were recorded for this clone. The chain joins TRBV28 to TRBJ1-5, with D perhaps matching TRBD1 (6 bases). Trimming cost V 5 bases and J 1 base, with 18 bases left between them. The germline V gene encodes CDR1 MDHEN and CDR2 SYDVKM. This CDR3 contains 17 residues. The CDR3 sequence is CASSAGGGGGSNQPQHF. The CDR3 nucleotides read TGTGCCAGCAGTGCGGGGGGGGGGGGCGGCAGCAATCAGCCCCAGCATTTT.

In its sample, this clone is medium-sized (0.01 to 0.1%). The chain couples TRBV4-2 to TRBJ1-2; perhaps TRBD1 as D (5 bases). This CDR3 is 13 amino acids long. Between the trimmed V and J ends, which lost 1 base and 3 bases, there was a span of 6 bases. Germline values: CDR1 LGHNA, CDR2 YNFKEQ. The CDR3 nucleotides are TGTGCCAGCAGCCAAGGGGGCGACTATGGCTACACCTTC. Its protein is CASSQGGDYGYTF.

This clone occurred a few times. The CDR3 region is CASSPEGDEQYF. CDR3 coding DNA: TGTGCCAGCAGCCCCGAGGGGGACGAGCAGTACTTC. The chain combines TRBV7-9 with TRBJ2-7, with D perhaps matching TRBD1 (6 bases). Trimming left V 5 bases short and J 5 bases short, with 10 bases between. The CDR3 has 12 residues. CDR1 is SEHNR and CDR2 is FQNEAQ in the germline V gene (reference sequence). Filled out from reference TRBV7-9 and TRBJ2-7, the complete variable domain reads DTGVSQNPRHKITKRGQNVTFRCDPISEHNRLYWYRQTLGQGPEFLTYFQNEAQLEKSRLLSDRFSAERPKGSFSTLEIQRTEQGDSAMYLCASSPEGDEQYFGPGTRLTVT.

This clone has ten or more counts. The CDR3 loop reads CASSPNTEAFF. The CDR3 DNA reads as TGTGCCAGCAGCCCTAACACTGAAGCTTTCTTT. The chain joins TRBV6-2 or TRBV6-3 to TRBJ1-1, with unresolved D. This CDR3 has 11 amino acids. V was clipped by 6 bases and J by 2 bases, with 4 bases between them. CDR1 is MNHEY, CDR2 SVGEGT, per germline.

This clone appeared many times. This chain links TRBV7-2 with TRBJ2-3; D remains unclear. There are 11 residues in the CDR3. CDR1 is SGHTA and CDR2 is FQGNSA in the germline V gene. V lost 5 bases to trimming and J lost 2 bases, with 2 bases between them. CDR3 sequence reads: CASSLTDTQYF. CDR3 DNA sequence: TGTGCCAGCAGCCTCACAGATACGCAGTATTTT.

This clone was detected a few times. The chain has TRBV4-2 and TRBJ2-2, with TRBD2 matching 8 bases. The germline V gene encodes CDR1 LGHNA and CDR2 YNFKEQ. The V and J ends lost 4 bases and 3 bases, in that order; junction bases with no gene match: 1. This CDR3 region has 14 residues. Here the CDR3 reads CASSPRGDTGELFF. The CDR3, as DNA: TGTGCCAGCAGCCCGCGGGGGGACACCGGGGAGCTGTTTTTT.

The V gene is TRBV18, the J gene TRBJ1-2; D is ambiguous. The V end lost 0 bases, the J end lost 8 bases, and 10 bases lay between the germline ends. The germline CDR1 and CDR2 sequences are KGHSH and LQKENI. The CDR3 is made up of 13 amino acids. CDR3 loop: CASSPPVEDGYTF. CDR3 DNA: TGTGCCAGCTCACCACCGGTGGAAGACGGCTACACCTTC.

The table lists this clone with a few counts. This sequence joins TRBV10-3 and TRBJ2-7; perhaps TRBD1 as D (6 bases). The germline V and J ends were trimmed by 10 bases and 2 bases, with 15 bases remaining between them. The germline V gene encodes CDR1 ENHRY and CDR2 SYGVKD. CDR3 size: 13 residues. The CDR3 DNA follows: TGTGCCACAGGACCGGGACAAGCCTACGAGCAGTACTTC. This sequence encodes CATGPGQAYEQYF.

This clone was detected only a few times. V gene TRBV6-1 combines with J gene TRBJ1-2, with a tentative D call TRBD1 (5 bases). This CDR3 comprises 17 residues. With 6 bases removed from V and 5 bases from J, the gap between germline ends came to 25 bases. In germline, CDR1 is MNHNS, CDR2 SASEGT. The CDR3 bases are TGTGCCAGCAGCACAACAACAGTCCGGGACGGGGGGTATGGCTACACCTTC. Translating it yields CASSTTTVRDGGYGYTF.

This clone is medium-sized (0.01 to 0.1%). The V call is TRBV11-3, the J call TRBJ2-5; D is possibly TRBD2 (5 bases). The length of the CDR3 is 15 residues. Germline values: CDR1 SGHNT, CDR2 YENEEA. Trimming took 4 bases from V and 1 from J, leaving 13 bases between them. The CDR3 DNA follows: TGTGCCAGCAGCTACAGATCGCGGGCCCAAGAGACCCAGTACTTC. Its protein product is CASSYRSRAQETQYF.

This clone has only one observation. The V gene is TRBV7-8, the J gene TRBJ2-7; 8 positions match TRBD2. The CDR3 contains 16 residues. Germline V gene lookup returns CDR1 SGHVS and CDR2 FQNEAQ. The junction had 10 bases not matched to a gene; V was cut back by 5 bases and J by 1 base. As DNA, the CDR3 is TGTGCCAGCAGCGACGAGCGGGGGCTGTCATCCTACGAGCAGTACTTC. Translation: CASSDERGLSSYEQYF.

This clone has ten or more counts. The chain is built from TRBV6-5 and TRBJ2-7, with D unclear. With 0 bases removed from V and 3 bases from J, the gap between germline ends came to 6 bases. Germline lookup yields CDR1 MNHEY and CDR2 SVGAGI. The CDR3 spans 13 residues. CDR3 nucleotides: TGTGCCAGCAGTTACTCTTGGGACTACGAGCAGTACTTC. Its translation is CASSYSWDYEQYF.

This clone was observed once. The junction does not match germline at one end; this may be a read error. V is TRBV7-8 and J is TRBJ2-7, with TRBD2 identical over 10 bases. Germline V CDR1 and CDR2: SGHVS, FQNEAQ. CDR3 length equals 17 residues. The CDR3 reads CASSLAYSGGSTGELYF. DNA for the CDR3: TGTGCCAGCAGCTTAGCTTATAGCGGGGGGAGCACCGGGGAGCTGTACTTC.

As regards this clone: A junction boundary mismatches the germline segment, possibly from a read error. The chain links TRBV14 to TRBJ1-1; D uncertain. The germline V gene encodes CDR1 SGHDN and CDR2 FVKESK. This CDR3 comprises 13 residues. The CDR3 spells CASMGFGNTDAFF. In DNA form, the CDR3 reads TGTGCCAGCATGGGCTTCGGGAACACTGATGCTTTCTTT.

The chain employs TRBV20-1 and TRBJ2-1; D is tentatively TRBD1 or TRBD2 (5 bases each). Germline-derived CDR1 and CDR2 are DFQATT and SNEGSKA (reference sequence). The CDR3 runs 14 residues. V was cut by 8 bases and J by 3 bases, with 17 bases left in between. In nucleotides, the CDR3 is TGCAGTCCCGCACCCGGGACGGTCTACAATGAGCAGTTCTTC. It specifies CSPAPGTVYNEQFF.

The chain links TRBV11-2 to TRBJ1-1, with a possible D match to TRBD1 (6 bases). Trimming removed 1 base from V and 0 bases from J, with 9 bases in between. Germline values: CDR1 SGHAT, CDR2 FQNNGV. The CDR3 contains 15 residues. The CDR3 DNA reads TGTGCCAGCAGCTTAGGCCAGGGGCTGAACACTGAAGCTTTCTTT. Its protein product is CASSLGQGLNTEAFF.

The chain recombines TRBV7-8 with TRBJ2-1; 8 positions match TRBD1. The CDR3 contains 14 residues. The V gene's germline CDR1 is SGHVS and CDR2 FQNEAQ. The junction had 3 bases not matched to a gene; V was cut back by 5 bases and J by 3 bases. The CDR3 reads CASSRTGFYNEQFF. The CDR3 coding sequence is TGTGCCAGCAGCAGGACAGGGTTCTACAATGAGCAGTTCTTC.

With respect to this clone: Without the conserved terminal phenylalanine or tryptophan, this CDR3 likely stems from a read error. It is unclear where the CDR3 begins or ends on the DNA, so no DNA is shown, and the CDR3 is as TCRdb lists it. The V call is TRBV7-6, the J call TRBJ1-3; the DNA was not compared with TRBD1, the D call given in the table. The CDR3 is made up of 14 amino acids, end residues included. Germline CDR1 SGHVS, CDR2 FNYEAQ. CDR3 region: CASSILPGVNTIYP.

The chain couples TRBV6-1 to TRBJ2-7; 8 nucleotides align to TRBD2. The ends lost 5 bases at V and 4 bases at J; junction bases unmatched: 7. The CDR3 totals 14 residues. The germline V gene has CDR1 MNHNS and CDR2 SASEGT. The CDR3 DNA sequence: TGTGCCAGCAGTCGACCTAGCGGGTCTTACGAGCAGTACGTC. It is translated as CASSRPSGSYEQYV.

This sequence joins TRBV7-2 and TRBJ1-1; D perhaps matches TRBD1 (6 bases). Germline assignment: CDR1 SGHTA and CDR2 FQGNSA. Between the trimmed V and J ends, which lost 5 bases and 1 base, there was a span of 14 bases. The CDR3 loop spans 15 amino acids. In DNA form, the CDR3 reads TGTGCCAGCAGCCCTACACAGGGTTGGAACACTGAAGCTTTCTTT. As protein: CASSPTQGWNTEAFF.

This clone was counted many times. The chain carries TRBV4-1 and TRBJ2-2; 10 nucleotides line up with TRBD2. Germline loops: CDR1 MGHRA, CDR2 YSYEKL. Losses at the gene ends were 2 bases for V and 2 bases for J; bases not matched to a gene: 8. The CDR3 totals 18 residues. CDR3 bases: TGCGCCAGCAGCCAACAAGGAGGACTAGCGGAAAACACCGGGGAGCTGTTTTTT. Translation gives CASSQQGGLAENTGELFF.

Ten or more counts support this clone. CDR3 bases: TGCGCCAGCAGCCATCTTTATTGGGGCAATCAGCCCCAGCATTTT. It is translated as CASSHLYWGNQPQHF. The chain has TRBV4-3 and TRBJ1-5; the D is unclear. Deletions cut 3 bases from V and 2 bases from J, with 11 bases between. The CDR3 covers 15 residues. Germline assignment: CDR1 LGHNA and CDR2 YSLEER.